These T cell receptor beta chains were read from a single sample in a study of T cells in Graves' hyperthyroidism and ophthalmopathy. TCRdb itself ran the multiplex PCR reads through MiXCR, one entry per CDR3 protein. Among around 690,000 distinct CDR3 sequences listed, less than 25% were seen once. The sample consisted of blood. Source of these receptors: a man younger than 45 with Graves' ophthalmopathy. The CDR3 runs from the conserved cysteine through the conserved F or W. The order of the fields is D gene, clone size, CDR3 length, J gene, V gene, CDR3 protein, CDR3 DNA. The D gene is left open where the match is weak. Only some rows state a clone size, as once, few, many or a class for expanded clones.

d_gene: TRBD2
abundance: NA
len: 14
j_gene: TRBJ2-2
v_gene: TRBV30
CDR3aa: CAWSVTGGTGELFF
CDR3nt: TGTGCCTGGAGTGTAACGGGGGGCACCGGGGAGCTGTTTTTT

d_gene: TRBD2
abundance: many
len: 14
j_gene: TRBJ2-1
v_gene: TRBV3-1
CDR3aa: CASSSSGRKNEQFF
CDR3nt: TGTGCCAGCAGCTCTAGCGGGAGGAAAAATGAGCAGTTCTTC

d_gene: TRBD1
abundance: many
len: 15
j_gene: TRBJ1-5
v_gene: TRBV19
CDR3aa: CASSTSGGHNQPQHF
CDR3nt: TGTGCCAGTAGTACCTCAGGGGGTCACAATCAGCCCCAGCATTTT

d_gene: NA
abundance: NA
len: 14
j_gene: TRBJ2-3
v_gene: TRBV5-1
CDR3aa: CASSHGQNTDTQYF
CDR3nt: TGCGCCAGCAGCCACGGACAGAACACAGATACGCAGTATTTT

d_gene: NA
abundance: few
len: 13
j_gene: TRBJ2-5
v_gene: TRBV6-5
CDR3aa: CASSYLGPQPPYF
CDR3nt: TGTGCCAGCAGTTACCTGGGGCCTCAGCCCCCGTACTTC

d_gene: NA
abundance: many
len: 14
j_gene: TRBJ1-1
v_gene: TRBV18
CDR3aa: CASSPPGARTEAFF
CDR3nt: TGTGCCAGCTCACCACCGGGGGCGAGGACTGAAGCTTTCTTT

d_gene: NA
abundance: NA
len: 15
j_gene: TRBJ2-7
v_gene: TRBV3-1
CDR3aa: CASSRSPGSGDEQYF
CDR3nt: TGTGCCAGCAGCCGCTCCCCCGGGTCCGGGGACGAGCAGTACTTC

d_gene: NA
abundance: few
len: 12
j_gene: TRBJ2-7
v_gene: TRBV5-1
CDR3aa: CASRRDTYEQYF
CDR3nt: TGCGCCAGCAGGCGGGACACCTACGAGCAGTACTTC

d_gene: TRBD1
abundance: many
len: 15
j_gene: TRBJ2-7
v_gene: TRBV10-3
CDR3aa: CAISVTGTGTYEQYF
CDR3nt: TGTGCCATCAGTGTTACCGGGACAGGGACCTACGAGCAGTACTTC

d_gene: NA
abundance: NA
len: 13
j_gene: TRBJ2-1
v_gene: TRBV27
CDR3aa: CASSSYLENEQFF
CDR3nt: TGTGCCAGCAGTTCGTACCTAGAAAATGAGCAGTTCTTC

d_gene: NA
abundance: NA
len: 13
j_gene: TRBJ2-5
v_gene: TRBV5-5
CDR3aa: CASSWSTAVEQYF
CDR3nt: TGTGCCAGCAGCTGGTCTACGGCTGTGGAACAGTACTTC

d_gene: TRBD1
abundance: few
len: 16
j_gene: TRBJ1-2
v_gene: TRBV10-2
CDR3aa: CASRGTGGIYGYGYTF
CDR3nt: TGCGCCAGCAGGGGGACAGGGGGAATTTACGGCTATGGCTACACCTTC

d_gene: TRBD2
abundance: few
len: 18
j_gene: TRBJ2-1
v_gene: TRBV27
CDR3aa: CASSSQGDGLAGVDEQFF
CDR3nt: TGTGCCAGCAGTTCGCAGGGTGACGGACTAGCGGGAGTTGATGAGCAGTTCTTC

d_gene: TRBD1
abundance: few
len: 17
j_gene: TRBJ1-5
v_gene: TRBV6-7
CDR3aa: CASSSDRVNGSNQPQHF
CDR3nt: TGTGCCAGCAGTTCAGACAGGGTGAACGGGAGCAATCAGCCCCAGCATTTT

d_gene: NA
abundance: few
len: 15
j_gene: TRBJ2-1
v_gene: TRBV7-9
CDR3aa: CASSSQGTSYNEQFF
CDR3nt: TGTGCCAGCAGTTCCCAGGGTACCTCCTACAATGAGCAGTTCTTC

d_gene: NA
abundance: few
len: 15
j_gene: TRBJ1-1
v_gene: TRBV27
CDR3aa: CASSQGGSRYTEAFF
CDR3nt: TGTGCCAGCAGCCAAGGGGGGTCCAGGTACACTGAAGCTTTCTTT

d_gene: NA
abundance: few
len: 14
j_gene: TRBJ2-5
v_gene: TRBV5-1
CDR3aa: CASSVQAQQETQYF
CDR3nt: TGCGCCAGCAGCGTACAGGCCCAGCAAGAGACCCAGTACTTC

d_gene: NA
abundance: NA
len: 13
j_gene: TRBJ2-1
v_gene: TRBV20-1
CDR3aa: CSARRTDYNEQFF
CDR3nt: TGCAGTGCTAGACGGACCGACTACAATGAGCAGTTCTTC

d_gene: NA
abundance: NA
len: 13
j_gene: TRBJ2-1
v_gene: TRBV7-2
CDR3aa: CASSLDRNNEQFF
CDR3nt: TGTGCCAGCAGCTTAGACCGAAACAATGAGCAGTTCTTC

d_gene: TRBD1
abundance: many
len: 13
j_gene: TRBJ1-2
v_gene: TRBV27
CDR3aa: CASSFRQGYGYTF
CDR3nt: TGTGCCAGCAGTTTCCGACAGGGATATGGCTACACCTTC